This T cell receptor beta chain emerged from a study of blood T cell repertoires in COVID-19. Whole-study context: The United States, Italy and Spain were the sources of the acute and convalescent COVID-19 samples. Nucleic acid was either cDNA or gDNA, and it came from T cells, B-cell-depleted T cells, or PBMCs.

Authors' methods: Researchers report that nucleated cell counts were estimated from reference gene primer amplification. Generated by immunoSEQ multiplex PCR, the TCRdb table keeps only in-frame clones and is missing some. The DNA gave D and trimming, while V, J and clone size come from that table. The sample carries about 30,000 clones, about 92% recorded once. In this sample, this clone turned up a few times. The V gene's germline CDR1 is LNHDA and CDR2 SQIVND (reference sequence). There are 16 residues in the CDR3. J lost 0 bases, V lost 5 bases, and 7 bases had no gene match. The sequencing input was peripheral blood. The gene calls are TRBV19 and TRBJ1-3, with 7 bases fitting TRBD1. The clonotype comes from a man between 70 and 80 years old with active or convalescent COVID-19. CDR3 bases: TGTGCCAGTAGTCCCGACAGGGCCTCCTCTGGAAACACCATATATTTT. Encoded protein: CASSPDRASSGNTIYF.